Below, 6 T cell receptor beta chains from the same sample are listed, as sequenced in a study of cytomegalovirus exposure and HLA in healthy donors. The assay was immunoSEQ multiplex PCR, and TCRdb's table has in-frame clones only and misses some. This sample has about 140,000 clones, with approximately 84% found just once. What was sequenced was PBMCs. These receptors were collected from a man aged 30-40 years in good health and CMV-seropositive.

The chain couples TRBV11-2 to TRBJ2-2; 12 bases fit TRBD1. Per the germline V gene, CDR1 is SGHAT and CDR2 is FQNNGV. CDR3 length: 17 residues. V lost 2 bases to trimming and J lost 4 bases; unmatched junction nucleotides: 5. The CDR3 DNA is TGTGCCAGCAGCTTACGGGACAGGGGGCGCGTCACCGGGGAGCTGTTTTTT. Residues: CASSLRDRGRVTGELFF. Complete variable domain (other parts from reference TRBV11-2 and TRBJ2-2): EAGVAQSPRYKIIEKRQSVAFWCNPISGHATLYWYQQILGQGPKLLIQFQNNGVVDDSQLPKDRFSAERLKGVDSTLKIQPAKLEDSAVYLCASSLRDRGRVTGELFFGEGSRLTVL.

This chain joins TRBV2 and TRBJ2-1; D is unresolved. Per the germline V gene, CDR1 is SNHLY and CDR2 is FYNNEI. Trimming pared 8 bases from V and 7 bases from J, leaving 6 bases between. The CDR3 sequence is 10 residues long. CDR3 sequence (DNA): TGTGCCAGCGAGGAAAATGAGCAGTTCTTC. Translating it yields CASEENEQFF.

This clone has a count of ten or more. CDR3 in amino acids: CASSLGGIHAFF. In DNA form, the CDR3 reads TGTGCCAGCAGCTTAGGGGGCATTCATGCTTTCTTT. The chain links TRBV7-8 to TRBJ1-1; D possibly corresponds to TRBD1 (5 bases). This CDR3 has 12 amino acids. Per germline, CDR1 SGHVS and CDR2 FQNEAQ. V shed 1 base and J shed 11 bases, with 11 bases lying between them.

The CDR3 here is CASRAGTDSSGNTIYF. The CDR3 region has the DNA TGTGCCAGCAGGGCCGGGACAGATTCCTCTGGAAACACCATATATTTT. This sequence joins TRBV2 and TRBJ1-3, with 7 nucleotides matching TRBD1. Trimming removed 6 bases from V and 0 bases from J; junction bases left unmatched: 8. Germline V gene sequence: CDR1 SNHLY, CDR2 FYNNEI. The CDR3 loop spans 16 amino acids.

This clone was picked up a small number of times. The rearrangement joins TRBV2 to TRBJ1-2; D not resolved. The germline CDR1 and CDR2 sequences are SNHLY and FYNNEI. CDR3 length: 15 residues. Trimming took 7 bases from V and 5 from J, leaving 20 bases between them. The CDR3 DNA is TGTGCCAGCAAATTGGGAAATCTAGCAGCGTATGGCTACACCTTC. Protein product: CASKLGNLAAYGYTF.

This CDR3 is CASRPSGGTEAFF. CDR3 nucleotide sequence: TGTGCCAGCAGGCCCAGCGGGGGCACTGAAGCTTTCTTT. The chain joins TRBV7-2 to TRBJ1-1, with a weak D call TRBD1 (5 bases). Trimming took off 6 bases at V and 4 bases at J, with 12 bases between the two ends. In germline, CDR1 is SGHTA, CDR2 FQGNSA. The length of the CDR3 is 13 residues.